The T cell receptor (beta chain) under discussion was sequenced for a study of TIL therapy for anti-PD-1-resistant metastatic lung cancer. Overall study context: Tumor harvest preceded PD-1/PD-L1 blockade, followed by nivolumab treatment. Median tumor PD-L1 proportion score was about 6%. Half of patients were current or former smokers.

The libraries were made with immunoSEQ v3. Sequenced by immunoSEQ multiplex PCR; TCRdb stores in-frame clones only, minus some. Altogether tens of thousands of clones are present, around 86% being singletons, with the ten largest covering around 2.6%. The time point was: pre-treatment sample, taken before nivolumab and TIL therapy. Enrollment ran from October 2017 to early 2020. Germline CDR1 is GTSNPN and CDR2 is SVGIG (reference sequence). This CDR3 spans 14 amino acids. J gave up 2 bases and V 5 bases, and 7 bases lay outside the gene matches. The specimen comprised blood, sampled at baseline. The rearrangement joins TRBV30 to TRBJ2-5, with 8 bases matching TRBD1. The receptor comes from a person aged 25-85 years with non-small cell lung cancer. CDR3 protein: CAWSPGGQQETQYF. The CDR3 DNA follows: TGTGCCTGGTCCCCAGGGGGCCAACAAGAGACCCAGTACTTC. Full variable domain (remainder filled in from reference TRBV30 and TRBJ2-5): SQTIHQWPATLVQPVGSPLSLECTVEGTSNPNLYWYRQAAGRGLQLLFYSVGIGQISSEVPQNLSASRPQDRQFILSSKKLLLSDSGFYLCAWSPGGQQETQYFGPGTRLLVL.